The source of this T cell receptor (beta chain) is a study of regulatory T cells in long-lasting Graves disease. This clonotype is a singleton in its sample. Mismatch with germline at one junction end may stem from a read error. CDR3 regions were amplified by Arm-PCR using iRepertoire HTBI primers to build TCR beta libraries. MiXCR, run by TCRdb on the multiplex PCR reads, gives a single entry per CDR3 protein. Of roughly 610,000 distinct CDR3 sequences listed, 16% are singletons. The time point was: newly diagnosed GD, antithyroid drugs for less than 3 months. PBMC-derived RNA was used for the TCR library. These sequences were also reported in another study, on T cells in Graves' hyperthyroidism and ophthalmopathy. That study adds: When ophthalmopathy did not progress within 18 months, Graves' hyperthyroidism was considered stable. The TCR CDR3 was amplified in a first-round RT-PCR using the HTBI primer set.

The receptor's source is a man younger than 35 with Graves disease. Specimen: peripheral blood mononuclear cells (PBMCs), collected at new diagnosis, from a patient treated with antithyroid drugs.

The CDR3 DNA reads as TGTACCAGCAGCGCTACAGGGGGGGAGGAGACCCAGTACTTC. Its protein product is CTSSATGGEETQYF. V usage is TRBV9 and J usage is TRBJ2-5; perhaps TRBD1 as D (8 bases). Germline values: CDR1 SGDLS, CDR2 YYNGEE. The CDR3 length is 14 residues.